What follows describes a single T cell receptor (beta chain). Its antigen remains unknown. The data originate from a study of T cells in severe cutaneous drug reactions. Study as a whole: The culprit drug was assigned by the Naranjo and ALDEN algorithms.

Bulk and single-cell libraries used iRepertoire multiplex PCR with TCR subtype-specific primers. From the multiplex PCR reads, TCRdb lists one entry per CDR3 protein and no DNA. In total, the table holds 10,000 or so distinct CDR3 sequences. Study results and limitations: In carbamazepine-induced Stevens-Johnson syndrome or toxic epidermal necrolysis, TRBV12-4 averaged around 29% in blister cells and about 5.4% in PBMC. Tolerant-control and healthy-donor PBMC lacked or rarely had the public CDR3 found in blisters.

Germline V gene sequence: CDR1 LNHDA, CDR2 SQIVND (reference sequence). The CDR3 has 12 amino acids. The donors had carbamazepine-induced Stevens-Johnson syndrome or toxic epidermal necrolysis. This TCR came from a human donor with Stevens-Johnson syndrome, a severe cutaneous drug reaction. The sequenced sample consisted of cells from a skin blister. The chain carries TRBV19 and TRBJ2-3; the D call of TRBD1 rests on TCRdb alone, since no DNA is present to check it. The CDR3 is CASKGITDTQYF.